This T cell receptor beta chain was observed in a study of CD8 T cells in ankylosing spondylitis. Study-wide results and limits: Disease-linked clones reportedly concentrated significantly in matched ankylosing spondylitis synovial fluid. A TCR beta motif made of about 8 highly homologous variants seemed typical of ankylosing spondylitis blood. A number of the motif variants had already been described in reactive arthritis synovial fluid and blood. Clones linked to the disease showed a CD8+ phenotype. They occurred at relatively low frequencies in peripheral blood.

TCRdb reprocessed the 5' RACE reads with MiXCR, giving one entry per CDR3 protein. This sample has more than 150,000 distinct CDR3 sequences, with 10% to 15% found just once. Concerning this clonotype: Its antigen is as yet unknown. Mismatch with germline at one junction end may stem from a read error.

Per the germline V gene, CDR1 is SGHRS and CDR2 is YFSETQ. This CDR3 is 14 amino acids long. This chain connects TRBV5-1 to TRBJ2-1, with D unclear. Sequenced sample: blood, either unsorted or a sorted T cell fraction (not recorded which). The clonotype comes from a female donor with ankylosing spondylitis or in good health (not recorded which). The CDR3 region is CGSSVGNDYREQFF. In DNA, the CDR3 is TGCGGCAGCAGCGTTGGGAACGATTACCGTGAGCAGTTCTTC.